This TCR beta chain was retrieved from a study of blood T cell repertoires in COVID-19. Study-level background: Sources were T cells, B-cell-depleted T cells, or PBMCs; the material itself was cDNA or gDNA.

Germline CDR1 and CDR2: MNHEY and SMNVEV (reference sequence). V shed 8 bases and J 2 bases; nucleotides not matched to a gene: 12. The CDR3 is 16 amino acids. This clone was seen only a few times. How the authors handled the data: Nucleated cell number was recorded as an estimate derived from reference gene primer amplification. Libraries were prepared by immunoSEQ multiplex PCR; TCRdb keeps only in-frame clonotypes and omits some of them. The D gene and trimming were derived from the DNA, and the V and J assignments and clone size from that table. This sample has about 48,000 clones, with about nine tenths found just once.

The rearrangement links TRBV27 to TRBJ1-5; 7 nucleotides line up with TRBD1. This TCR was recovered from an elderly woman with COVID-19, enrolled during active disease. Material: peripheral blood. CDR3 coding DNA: TGTGCCAGCTCGAATACAGGGGTCCTGGGCAATCAGCCCCAGCATTTT. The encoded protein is CASSNTGVLGNQPQHF.